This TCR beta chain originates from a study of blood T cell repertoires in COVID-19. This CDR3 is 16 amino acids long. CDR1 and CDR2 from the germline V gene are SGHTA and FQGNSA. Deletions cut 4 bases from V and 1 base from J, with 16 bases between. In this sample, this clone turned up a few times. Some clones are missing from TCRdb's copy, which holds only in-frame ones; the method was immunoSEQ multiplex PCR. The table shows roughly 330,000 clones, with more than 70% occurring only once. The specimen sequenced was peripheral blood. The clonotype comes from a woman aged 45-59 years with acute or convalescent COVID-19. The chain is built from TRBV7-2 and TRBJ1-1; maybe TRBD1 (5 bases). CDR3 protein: CASSYELTASNTEAFF. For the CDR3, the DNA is TGTGCCAGCAGCTACGAACTGACAGCGTCGAACACTGAAGCTTTCTTT.